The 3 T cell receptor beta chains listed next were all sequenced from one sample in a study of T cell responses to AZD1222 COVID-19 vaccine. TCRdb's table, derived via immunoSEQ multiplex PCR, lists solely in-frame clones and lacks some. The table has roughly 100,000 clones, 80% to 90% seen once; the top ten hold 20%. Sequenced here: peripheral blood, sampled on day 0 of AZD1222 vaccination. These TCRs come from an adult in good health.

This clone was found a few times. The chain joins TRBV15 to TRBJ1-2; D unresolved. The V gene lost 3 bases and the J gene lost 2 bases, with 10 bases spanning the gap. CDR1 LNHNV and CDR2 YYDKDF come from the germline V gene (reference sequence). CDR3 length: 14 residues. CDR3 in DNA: TGTGCCACCAGCAGGGCGGGATTCAACTATGGCTACACCTTC. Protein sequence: CATSRAGFNYGYTF.

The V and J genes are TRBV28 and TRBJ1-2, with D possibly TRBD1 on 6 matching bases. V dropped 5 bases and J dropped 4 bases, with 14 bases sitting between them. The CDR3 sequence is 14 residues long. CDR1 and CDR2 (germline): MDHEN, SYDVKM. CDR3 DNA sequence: TGTGCCAGCAGTATACCGGGACAATCCTATGGCTACACCTTC. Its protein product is CASSIPGQSYGYTF.

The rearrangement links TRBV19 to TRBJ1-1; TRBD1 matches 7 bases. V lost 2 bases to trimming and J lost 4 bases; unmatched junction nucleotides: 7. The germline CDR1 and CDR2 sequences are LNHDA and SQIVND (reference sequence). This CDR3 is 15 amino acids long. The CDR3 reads CASSIRGQLSTEAFF. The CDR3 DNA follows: TGTGCCAGTAGTATAAGGGGACAGCTTTCCACTGAAGCTTTCTTT. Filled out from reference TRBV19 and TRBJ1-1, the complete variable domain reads DGGITQSPKYLFRKEGQNVTLSCEQNLNHDAMYWYRQDPGQGLRLIYYSQIVNDFQKGDIAEGYSVSREKKESFPLTVTSAQKNPTAFYLCASSIRGQLSTEAFFGQGTRLTVV.